These T cell receptor beta chains were read from a single sample in a study of blood T cell repertoires in COVID-19. Clones were read by immunoSEQ multiplex PCR, and TCRdb kept only the in-frame ones, dropping some. The sample lists around 130,000 clones; roughly four fifths were seen once. Material: peripheral blood. The receptors were sampled from a human donor in a cohort sampled during active COVID-19. Each CDR3 is given with its conserved first and last residue. A D gene is named only where the DNA matches it firmly. Size values are once, few and many counts, or a class for expanded clones, and some rows have none.

v_call	clone_size	j_call	d_call	cdr3_nt	cdr3_aa
TRBV6-5	.	TRBJ2-5	.	TGTGCCAGCAGTTACCGGAGTCAAGAGACCCAGTACTTC	CASSYRSQETQYF
TRBV10-1	.	TRBJ1-1	.	TGCGCCAGCAGTGAGTCGAAACAGAACACTGAAGCTTTCTTT	CASSESKQNTEAFF
TRBV7-9	.	TRBJ2-3	.	TGTGCCAGCAGCCCAAGCAAAGGAGCGGAGCCCACAGATACGCAGTATTTT	CASSPSKGAEPTDTQYF
TRBV6-1	.	TRBJ2-1	TRBD1	TGTGCCAGCAGTGAGGACAGGGGTACCTACAATGAGCAGTTCTTC	CASSEDRGTYNEQFF
TRBV25-1	.	TRBJ2-7	.	TGTGCCAGCAGTGAATATAGGACGACGGGGGAGCAGTACTTC	CASSEYRTTGEQYF
TRBV29-1	.	TRBJ1-2	TRBD1	TGCAGCGTGGTACAGGGGGCGAACTATGGCTACACCTTC	CSVVQGANYGYTF
TRBV7-8	few	TRBJ1-5	.	TGTGCCAGCAGCCGAGGCTATAGCAATCAGCCCCAGCATTTT	CASSRGYSNQPQHF
TRBV21-1	.	TRBJ2-3	.	TGTGCCAGCAGATACAGGGGTAGGGCAGATACGCAGTATTTT	CASRYRGRADTQYF
TRBV6-1	.	TRBJ2-4	TRBD2	TGTGCCAGCAGTGAACAGGCTAGCGGGGGGGCCGTCGTCAAAAACATTCAGTACTTC	CASSEQASGGAVVKNIQYF
TRBV7-6	.	TRBJ2-3	.	TGTGCCAGCAGCTTGGGGCTTAGCACAGATACGCAGTATTTT	CASSLGLSTDTQYF
TRBV29-1	.	TRBJ1-1	TRBD1	TGCAGCACAACGGACAGGGGATACACTGAAGCTTTCTTT	CSTTDRGYTEAFF
TRBV2	.	TRBJ1-2	.	TGTGCCAGCAGTCCCGAGTTGACAGTGAACTATGGCTACACCTTC	CASSPELTVNYGYTF
TRBV5-5	.	TRBJ1-2	.	TGTGCCAGCAGCTTGGGGGACAAGTCCTATGGCTACACCTTC	CASSLGDKSYGYTF
TRBV18	.	TRBJ2-2	TRBD2	TGTGCCAGCTCAATGAGCCTTAGCGGGGGAAACACCGGGGAGCTGTTTTTT	CASSMSLSGGNTGELFF
TRBV29-1	.	TRBJ2-3	TRBD2	TGCAGCGGGGTGACTAGCCAGAGCACAGATACGCAGTATTTT	CSGVTSQSTDTQYF